These 22 T cell receptor beta chains share one sample of origin, sequenced in a study of cytomegalovirus exposure and HLA in healthy donors. The PCR was carried out with 60 Vbeta primers and 13 Jbeta primers. Sequenced by immunoSEQ multiplex PCR; TCRdb stores in-frame clones only, minus some. The data contain 160,000 or so clones, around three quarters of them singletons. Sequencing was done on a sample of PBMCs. These receptors were collected from a man aged 35 to 55 in good health and CMV-seronegative.

CDR3 sequence (DNA): TGCGCCAGCAGCTTGGCCCAGGGGCTCCAGAATGAGCAGTTCTTC. The encoded protein is CASSLAQGLQNEQFF. This chain uses TRBV5-1 with TRBJ2-1; TRBD1 is a possible D gene (6 bases). The germline V and J ends were trimmed by 0 bases and 7 bases, with 14 bases remaining between them. CDR1 is SGHRS and CDR2 is YFSETQ in the germline V gene. CDR3 length: 15 residues.

The chain recombines TRBV6-1 with TRBJ1-4, with 7 positions matching TRBD1. The length of the CDR3 is 15 residues. Germline V gene sequence: CDR1 MNHNS, CDR2 SASEGT. V gave up 4 bases and J gave up 8 bases; unmatched junction bases: 10. CDR3 in DNA: TGTGCCAGCAGTGGACAGGGAAGGGTCTGGGAAAAACTGTTTTTT. Translated: CASSGQGRVWEKLFF.

The J gene is TRBJ2-3, the V gene TRBV9, with D possibly being TRBD2 (5 bases). CDR3 size: 15 residues. The germline CDR1 and CDR2 sequences are SGDLS and YYNGEE. V lost 1 base and J lost 3, with 12 bases in between. The CDR3 loop reads CASSVRAAETDTQYF. CDR3 nucleotides: TGTGCCAGCAGCGTAAGAGCGGCGGAGACAGATACGCAGTATTTT.

This chain's CDR3 is CASSEYDITEAFF. The CDR3 DNA sequence: TGTGCCAGCAGTGAATATGACATAACTGAAGCTTTCTTT. The V and J genes are TRBV25-1 and TRBJ1-1; no reliable D call. Deletions cut 0 bases from V and 5 bases from J, with 7 bases between. Germline assignment: CDR1 MGHDK and CDR2 SYGVNS. The CDR3 spans 13 residues.

The chain links TRBV13 to TRBJ1-3; 8 bases match TRBD1. CDR1 and CDR2 from the germline V gene are PRHDT and FYEKMQ (reference sequence). J lost 6 bases, V lost 6 bases, and 13 bases had no gene match. The CDR3 runs to 16 residues. CDR3 in DNA: TGTGCCAGCAGAGGTCCTGGGACAGGCGATCTAAACACCATATATTTT. Encoded protein: CASRGPGTGDLNTIYF.

This chain links TRBV5-6 with TRBJ1-3; D is perhaps TRBD1 (5 bases). V shed 2 bases and J shed 1 base, with 19 bases lying between them. Looked up from germline, CDR1 is SGHDT and CDR2 is YYEEEE. The CDR3 extends over 18 amino acids. The CDR3 DNA reads TGTGCCAGCAGCTTCCCACGATTGGGGGAGGCTTCTGGAAACACCATATATTTT. Amino acids: CASSFPRLGEASGNTIYF. The full variable domain, with the rest looked up from reference TRBV5-6 and TRBJ1-3, is DAGVTQSPTHLIKTRGQQVTLRCSPKSGHDTVSWYQQALGQGPQFIFQYYEEEERQRGNFPDRFSGHQFPNYSSELNVNALLLGDSALYLCASSFPRLGEASGNTIYFGEGSWLTVV.

This chain uses TRBV6-1 with TRBJ2-1; 7 nucleotides line up with TRBD2. Germline lookup yields CDR1 MNHNS and CDR2 SASEGT. This CDR3 has 15 residues. V lost 3 bases to trimming and J lost 7 bases; unmatched junction nucleotides: 9. In nucleotides, the CDR3 is TGTGCCAGCAGTGAGGGGAGGGAGCCGAGTAATGAGCAGTTCTTC. Its translation: CASSEGREPSNEQFF.

The V gene is TRBV11-2, the J gene TRBJ2-7; 10 bases agree with TRBD1. CDR3 length: 14 residues. The V segment lost 3 bases and the J segment 6 bases; nucleotides outside the gene matches: 5. Per the germline V gene, CDR1 is SGHAT and CDR2 is FQNNGV. The CDR3: CASSFGTGEFEQYF. The CDR3 DNA is TGTGCCAGCAGCTTCGGGACAGGGGAGTTCGAGCAGTACTTC.

The chain carries TRBV19 and TRBJ1-5, with 7 bases aligning to TRBD1. V trimming: 9 bases; J trimming: 5 bases; junction bases outside the gene matches: 7. The CDR3 consists of 13 residues. The V gene's germline CDR1 is LNHDA and CDR2 SQIVND (reference sequence). CDR3 sequence: CARPGQHYQPQHF. Here the CDR3 DNA reads TGTGCCAGACCGGGACAGCATTATCAGCCCCAGCATTTT.

A few counts support this clone. The V and J genes are TRBV10-2 and TRBJ2-7, with 9 bases aligning to TRBD1. V gave up 8 bases and J gave up 3 bases; unmatched junction bases: 5. Germline V gene lookup returns CDR1 WSHSY and CDR2 SAAADI. The CDR3 runs to 13 residues. CDR3 protein: CASDRGEGYEQYF. Written as DNA, the CDR3 is TGCGCCAGCGACAGGGGGGAGGGCTACGAGCAGTACTTC.

This rearrangement joins TRBV9 to TRBJ1-5, with D tentatively TRBD1 (6 bases). The germline V and J ends were trimmed by 4 bases and 6 bases, with 11 bases remaining between them. Germline V lookup: CDR1 SGDLS, CDR2 YYNGEE. The CDR3 spans 13 residues. CDR3 region: CASSRGAVQPQHF. In nucleotides, the CDR3 is TGTGCCAGCAGCCGGGGGGCGGTTCAGCCCCAGCATTTT.

The CDR3 region is CASTGRPLYNEQFF. As DNA, the CDR3 is TGTGCCAGCACAGGAAGACCCTTATACAATGAGCAGTTCTTC. The chain couples TRBV7-8 to TRBJ2-1; D unclear. This CDR3 contains 14 residues. V was clipped by 7 bases and J by 4 bases, with 14 bases between them. CDR1 is SGHVS and CDR2 is FQNEAQ in the germline V gene.

The chain has TRBV30 and TRBJ1-1; unclear D gene. Germline V gene sequence: CDR1 GTSNPN, CDR2 SVGIG (reference sequence). CDR3 size: 13 residues. The ends were cut back, 1 base at V and 11 bases at J, with 17 bases in the middle. This CDR3 reads CAWSGPGFGRAFF. The DNA for the CDR3 is TGTGCCTGGAGTGGGCCCGGGTTCGGGAGGGCTTTCTTT.

A word on this clone: Different DNA sequences within this sample yield the same CDR3. V usage is TRBV5-6 and J usage is TRBJ2-7; the match to TRBD1 covers 9 bases. The germline CDR1 and CDR2 sequences are SGHDT and YYEEEE. The CDR3 has 15 residues. The trim removed 4 bases at V and 5 bases at J, leaving 10 bases unmatched. CDR3 DNA: TGTGCCAGCAGCCCGACCGGGACAGGGTGGCACGAGCAGTACTTC. Amino acid sequence: CASSPTGTGWHEQYF.

The chain joins TRBV9 to TRBJ1-5, with TRBD1 as a possible D gene (5 bases). V shed 4 bases and J shed 3 bases, with 11 bases lying between them. The CDR3 runs to 14 residues. Germline V CDR1 and CDR2: SGDLS, YYNGEE. In nucleotides, the CDR3 is TGTGCCAGCAGCTCTGGGGCCTCCAATCAGCCCCAGCATTTT. Protein product: CASSSGASNQPQHF.

The rearrangement links TRBV30 to TRBJ2-1; the D is unclear. The CDR3 is made up of 11 amino acids. The V gene's germline CDR1 is GTSNPN and CDR2 SVGIG (reference sequence). The V end was cut by 4 bases, the J end by 9 bases, with 10 bases between. This CDR3 is CAWNTLGEQFF. The DNA for the CDR3 is TGTGCCTGGAATACGCTCGGTGAGCAGTTCTTC.

There are a few counts of this clone. The CDR3 region is CASSQGYRVRGYGYTF. In DNA form, the CDR3 reads TGCGCCAGCAGCCAAGGCTACAGGGTCAGAGGCTATGGCTACACCTTC. The chain couples TRBV4-3 to TRBJ1-2, with D maybe TRBD1 (6 bases). The germline gives CDR1 LGHNA, CDR2 YSLEER. There are 16 residues in the CDR3. V was cut by 1 base and J by 4 bases, with 16 bases left in between.

The chain uses TRBV5-8 and TRBJ2-7, with a possible D match to TRBD1 (6 bases). V was pared by 1 base and J by 2 bases, with 10 bases between. Germline-derived CDR1 and CDR2 are SGHTS and YDEGEE. The CDR3 totals 14 residues. Here the CDR3 reads CASSLWNRAYEQYF. CDR3 sequence (DNA): TGTGCCAGCAGCTTGTGGAACAGGGCCTACGAGCAGTACTTC. Full variable domain (outside the CDR3, taken from reference TRBV5-8 and TRBJ2-7): EAGVTQSPTHLIKTRGQQATLRCSPISGHTSVYWYQQALGLGLQFLLWYDEGEERNRGNFPPRFSGRQFPNYSSELNVNALELEDSALYLCASSLWNRAYEQYFGPGTRLTVT.

The V call is TRBV9, the J call TRBJ2-4, with TRBD2 as a possible D gene (5 bases). V lost 4 bases and J lost 8, with 13 bases in between. This CDR3 comprises 13 residues. CDR1 and CDR2 from the germline V gene are SGDLS and YYNGEE. The CDR3 nucleotides are TGTGCCAGCAGCCTCCCCGGGGTGGACATTCAGTACTTC. Encoded protein: CASSLPGVDIQYF.

The table lists this clone with a count of one. CDR3 in amino acids: CASGRGYNSPLHF. The CDR3 DNA sequence: TGTGCCAGTGGAAGGGGCTATAATTCACCCCTCCACTTT. The V and J genes are TRBV19 and TRBJ1-6, with D perhaps TRBD1 (5 bases). V lost 8 bases to trimming and J lost 3 bases, with 8 bases between them. The length of the CDR3 is 13 residues. CDR1 is LNHDA, CDR2 SQIVND, per germline (reference sequence).

This clone was recorded a few times. The junction departs from the called germline gene at one end, perhaps through a read error. The chain links TRBV7-9 to TRBJ2-5; weak D call: TRBD1 (5 bases). From germline, CDR1 is SEHNR and CDR2 FQNEAQ (reference sequence). The CDR3 loop spans 16 amino acids. This CDR3 is CSSSSYRQFFEETQYF. CDR3 DNA sequence: TGTTCCAGCAGCTCGTACAGACAGTTTTTCGAGGAGACCCAGTACTTC.

This sequence joins TRBV5-1 and TRBJ1-2, with TRBD1 matching over 7 bases. Germline CDR1 SGHRS, CDR2 YFSETQ. The CDR3 sequence is 13 residues long. V lost 3 bases, J lost 7 bases, and 6 bases stayed unmatched. The CDR3 DNA is TGCGCCAGCAGCTCACGGGGACAGCCTGGCTACACCTTC. It yields the protein CASSSRGQPGYTF.